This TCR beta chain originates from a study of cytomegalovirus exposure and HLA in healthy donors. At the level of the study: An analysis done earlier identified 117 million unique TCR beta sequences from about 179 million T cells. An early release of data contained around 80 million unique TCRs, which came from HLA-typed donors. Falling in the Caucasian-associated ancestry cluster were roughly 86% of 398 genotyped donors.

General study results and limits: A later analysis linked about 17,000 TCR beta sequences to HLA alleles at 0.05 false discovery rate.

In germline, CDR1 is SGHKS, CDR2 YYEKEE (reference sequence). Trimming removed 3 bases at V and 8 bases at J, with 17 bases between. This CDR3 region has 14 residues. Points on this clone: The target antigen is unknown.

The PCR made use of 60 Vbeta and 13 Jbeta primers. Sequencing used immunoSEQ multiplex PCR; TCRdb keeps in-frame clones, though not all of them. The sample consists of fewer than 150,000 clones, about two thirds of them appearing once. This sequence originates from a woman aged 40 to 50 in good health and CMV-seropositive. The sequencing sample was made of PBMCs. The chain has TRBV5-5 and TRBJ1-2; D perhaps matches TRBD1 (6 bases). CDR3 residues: CASSYSRDTGGYTF. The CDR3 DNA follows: TGTGCCAGCAGCTATAGCCGGGACACGGGGGGCTACACCTTC. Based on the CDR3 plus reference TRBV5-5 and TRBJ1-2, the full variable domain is DAGVTQSPTHLIKTRGQQVTLRCSPISGHKSVSWYQQVLGQGPQFIFQYYEKEERGRGNFPDRFSARQFPNYSSELNVNALLLGDSALYLCASSYSRDTGGYTFGSGTRLTVV.